This T cell receptor beta chain originates from a study of blood T cell repertoires in COVID-19. Study-level background: Acute and convalescent COVID-19 samples came from the United States, Italy and Spain. T cells, B-cell-depleted T cells, or PBMCs supplied cDNA or gDNA.

Germline V lookup: CDR1 SGHRS, CDR2 YFSETQ. Trimming took 3 bases from V and 5 from J; bases not matched to a gene: 14. CDR3 length equals 18 residues. Original methodology: Quantification of nucleated cells was approximated via reference gene primer amplification. Measured with immunoSEQ multiplex PCR; TCRdb has only the in-frame clones, and not every one. V and J calls and clone size are copied from that table; D and trimming were computed from the DNA. The data contain roughly 150,000 clones, 84% of them seen just once; the ten biggest clones take up 7.5% to 8.5%. The chain has TRBV5-1 and TRBJ2-5, with 12 bases that match TRBD2. Material for sequencing was peripheral blood. The clonotype comes from a human donor in a cohort sampled during active COVID-19. CDR3 sequence: CASSSGLLAGGSGETQYF. The CDR3 nucleotides read TGCGCCAGCAGCTCCGGATTACTAGCGGGGGGCTCTGGGGAGACCCAGTACTTC.